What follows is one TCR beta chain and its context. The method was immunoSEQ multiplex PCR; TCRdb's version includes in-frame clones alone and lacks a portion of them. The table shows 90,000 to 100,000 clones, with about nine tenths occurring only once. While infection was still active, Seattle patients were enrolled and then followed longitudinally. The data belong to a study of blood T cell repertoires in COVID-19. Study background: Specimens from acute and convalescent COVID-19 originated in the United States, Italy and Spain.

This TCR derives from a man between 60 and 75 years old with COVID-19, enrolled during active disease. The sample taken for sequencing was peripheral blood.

CDR3 DNA sequence: TGTGCCAGCAGCTTTCCCGCAACTAATGAAAAACTGTTTTTT. The encoded protein is CASSFPATNEKLFF. The chain recombines TRBV7-9 with TRBJ1-4; D gene uncertain. The V and J ends lost 3 bases and 0 bases respectively, with 5 bases between them. Germline CDR1 reads SEHNR; CDR2 reads FQNEAQ (reference sequence). The CDR3 sequence is 14 residues long.